Listed here are 5 T cell receptor beta chains from one sample, sequenced in a study of CD8+ T cells in alopecia areata. Sequencing templates came from extracted RNA that was reverse transcribed into cDNA. TCRdb keeps only in-frame clones here, not all; method: immunoSEQ multiplex PCR. The sample records 150,000 to 200,000 clones, around 64% being singletons. Regarding treatment: oral pan-JAK inhibitor, 5-10 mg twice daily. The sequenced sample was CD4+ T cells sorted from blood, obtained around week 50, from a patient treated with tofacitinib. These TCRs come from a human donor with alopecia areata.

V and J are TRBV2 and TRBJ2-5, with a weak D call TRBD2 (5 bases). Trimming removed 6 bases at V and 1 base at J, with 12 bases between. The germline CDR1 and CDR2 sequences are SNHLY and FYNNEI. This CDR3 contains 14 residues. This CDR3 reads CASRIGLLQETQYF. DNA for the CDR3: TGTGCCAGCAGAATAGGACTCCTCCAAGAGACCCAGTACTTC.

The rearrangement joins TRBV30 to TRBJ1-4; 7 nucleotides align to TRBD1. Germline V lookup: CDR1 GTSNPN, CDR2 SVGIG (reference sequence). The CDR3 totals 14 residues. With 0 bases clipped from V and 11 bases from J, the junction kept 9 bases outside the gene matches. DNA for the CDR3: TGTGCCTGGAGTGTATTACAGGGGTCCAGTAAACTGTTTTTT. Its protein product is CAWSVLQGSSKLFF.

In its sample, this clone was seen a few times. The J gene is TRBJ2-7, the V gene TRBV4-3; TRBD2 aligns across 10 bases. Germline loops: CDR1 LGHNA, CDR2 YSLEER. With 1 base clipped from V and 6 bases from J, the junction kept 3 bases outside the gene matches. The CDR3 consists of 14 residues. The CDR3 region is CASSQVVAGGEQYF. Written as DNA, the CDR3 is TGCGCCAGCAGCCAAGTCGTAGCGGGGGGCGAGCAGTACTTC.

This chain connects TRBV30 to TRBJ1-1, with 8 bases aligning to TRBD1. The CDR3 loop spans 13 amino acids. The junction had 15 bases not matched to a gene; V was cut back by 8 bases and J by 10 bases. Looked up from germline, CDR1 is GTSNPN and CDR2 is SVGIG (reference sequence). The CDR3 reads CAVRRDRSVSAFF. CDR3 coding DNA: TGTGCCGTGAGGAGGGACAGGAGCGTGTCAGCTTTCTTT.

Here the CDR3 reads CSAGTPTLWETQYF. The CDR3 DNA sequence: TGCAGCGCCGGGACACCCACGCTATGGGAGACCCAGTACTTC. The gene calls are TRBV29-1 and TRBJ2-5; D possibly corresponds to TRBD1 (6 bases). Trimming took off 7 bases at V and 5 bases at J, with 20 bases between the two ends. The CDR3 runs 14 residues. Germline CDR1 and CDR2: SQVTM and ANQGSEA.